Sequencing of this TCR beta chain was carried out in a study of cytomegalovirus exposure and HLA in healthy donors. Whole-study results and caveats: V- and J-gene trimming in TCR beta was tied to a missense DCLRE1C variant by an analysis performed later.

Remarks on this clone: The antigen is unknown.

The CDR3 has 13 residues. The ends were cut back, 8 bases at V and 3 bases at J, with 12 bases in the middle. Germline CDR1 MDHEN, CDR2 SYDVKM. Primers: 60 Vbeta forward and 13 Jbeta reverse. The table came from immunoSEQ multiplex PCR; TCRdb's copy has only in-frame clones and leaves some out. The sample shows 60,000 to 90,000 clones, around two thirds of them seen only once. The sequence was collected from a woman aged 45-65 years in good health and CMV-seropositive. This chain links TRBV28 with TRBJ2-3; D possibly corresponds to TRBD1 (6 bases). Source material: PBMCs. The CDR3 loop is CASLTGTTDTQYF. In nucleotides, the CDR3 is TGTGCCAGCTTGACAGGAACGACAGATACGCAGTATTTT. Using reference TRBV28 and TRBJ2-3 for the parts outside the CDR3, the full variable domain is DVKVTQSSRYLVKRTGEKVFLECVQDMDHENMFWYRQDPGLGLRLIYFSYDVKMKEKGDIPEGYSVSREKKERFSLILESASTNQTSMYLCASLTGTTDTQYFGPGTRLTVL.